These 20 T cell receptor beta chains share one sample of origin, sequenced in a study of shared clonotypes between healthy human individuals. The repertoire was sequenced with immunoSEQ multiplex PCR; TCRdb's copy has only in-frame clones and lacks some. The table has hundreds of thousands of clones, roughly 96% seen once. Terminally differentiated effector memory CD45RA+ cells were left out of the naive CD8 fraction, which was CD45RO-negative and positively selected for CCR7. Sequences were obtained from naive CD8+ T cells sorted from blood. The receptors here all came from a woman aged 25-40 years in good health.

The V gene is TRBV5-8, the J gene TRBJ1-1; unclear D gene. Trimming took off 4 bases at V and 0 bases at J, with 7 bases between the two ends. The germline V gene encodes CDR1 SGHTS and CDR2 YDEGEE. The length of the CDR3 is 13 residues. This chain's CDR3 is CASSVTLNTEAFF. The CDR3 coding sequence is TGTGCCAGCAGCGTAACACTGAACACTGAAGCTTTCTTT.

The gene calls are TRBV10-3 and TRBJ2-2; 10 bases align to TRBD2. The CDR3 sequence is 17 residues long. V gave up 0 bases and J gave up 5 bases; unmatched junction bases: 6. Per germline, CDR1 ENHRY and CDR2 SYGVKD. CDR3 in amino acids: CAISESLAGVWTGELFF. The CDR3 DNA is TGTGCCATCAGTGAGTCCCTAGCGGGAGTGTGGACCGGGGAGCTGTTTTTT.

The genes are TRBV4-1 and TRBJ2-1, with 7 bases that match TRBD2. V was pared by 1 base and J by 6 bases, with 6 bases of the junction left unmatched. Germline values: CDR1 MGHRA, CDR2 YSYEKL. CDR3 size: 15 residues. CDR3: CASSQVSSGLNEQFF. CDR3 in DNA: TGCGCCAGCAGCCAAGTAAGTAGCGGGCTCAATGAGCAGTTCTTC.

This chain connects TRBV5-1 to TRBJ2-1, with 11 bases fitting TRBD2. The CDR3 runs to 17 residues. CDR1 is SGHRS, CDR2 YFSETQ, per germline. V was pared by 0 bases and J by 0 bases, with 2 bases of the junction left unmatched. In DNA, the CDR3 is TGCGCCAGCAGCTTGGGACTAGCGGGGAACTCCTACAATGAGCAGTTCTTC. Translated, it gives CASSLGLAGNSYNEQFF.

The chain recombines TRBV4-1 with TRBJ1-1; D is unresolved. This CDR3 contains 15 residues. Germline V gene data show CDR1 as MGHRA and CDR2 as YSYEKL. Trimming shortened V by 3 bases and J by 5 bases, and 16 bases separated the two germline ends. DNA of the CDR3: TGCGCCAGCAGCCATACCGACCCCGGAGGGACTGAAGCTTTCTTT. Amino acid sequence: CASSHTDPGGTEAFF.

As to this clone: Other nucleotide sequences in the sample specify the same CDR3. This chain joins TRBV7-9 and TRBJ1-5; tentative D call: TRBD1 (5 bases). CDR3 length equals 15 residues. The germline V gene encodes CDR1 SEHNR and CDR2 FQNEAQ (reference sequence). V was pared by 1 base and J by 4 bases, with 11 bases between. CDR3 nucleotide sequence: TGTGCCAGCAGCTTAGGGGGCTCCCTAAATCAGCCCCAGCATTTT. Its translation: CASSLGGSLNQPQHF.

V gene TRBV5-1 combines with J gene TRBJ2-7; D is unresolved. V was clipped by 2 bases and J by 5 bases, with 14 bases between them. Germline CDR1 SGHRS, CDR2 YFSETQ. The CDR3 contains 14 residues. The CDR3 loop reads CASSFRANTHEQYF. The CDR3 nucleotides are TGCGCCAGCAGCTTCCGGGCAAATACCCACGAGCAGTACTTC.

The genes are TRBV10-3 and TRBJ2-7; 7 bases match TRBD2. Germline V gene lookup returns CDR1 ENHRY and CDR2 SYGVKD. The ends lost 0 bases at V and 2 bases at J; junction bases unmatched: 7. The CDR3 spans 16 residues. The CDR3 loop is CAISESGGRAAYEQYF. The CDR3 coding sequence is TGTGCCATCAGTGAGTCGGGGGGGAGGGCGGCCTACGAGCAGTACTTC.

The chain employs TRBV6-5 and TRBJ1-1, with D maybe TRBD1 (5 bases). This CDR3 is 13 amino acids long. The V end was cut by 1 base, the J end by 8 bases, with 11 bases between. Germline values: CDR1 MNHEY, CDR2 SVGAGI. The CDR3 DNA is TGTGCCAGCAGTTACTATCAGAGGGGCGAAGCTTTCTTT. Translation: CASSYYQRGEAFF.

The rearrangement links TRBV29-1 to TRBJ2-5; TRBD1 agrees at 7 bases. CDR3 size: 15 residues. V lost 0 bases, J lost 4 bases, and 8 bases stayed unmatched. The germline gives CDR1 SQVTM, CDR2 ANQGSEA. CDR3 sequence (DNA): TGCAGCGTTGAAGATCTTGACAGGGCTGGAGAGACCCAGTACTTC. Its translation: CSVEDLDRAGETQYF.

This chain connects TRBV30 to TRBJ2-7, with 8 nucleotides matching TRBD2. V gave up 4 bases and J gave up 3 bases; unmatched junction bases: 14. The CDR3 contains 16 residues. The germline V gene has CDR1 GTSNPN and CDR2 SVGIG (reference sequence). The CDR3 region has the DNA TGTGCCTGGAACGCTCCGGGAGCGGGAGTATTCTACGAGCAGTACTTC. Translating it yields CAWNAPGAGVFYEQYF.

CDR3 amino acids: CASRPYRGGDTEAFF. The CDR3 coding sequence is TGTGCCAGCAGACCATACAGGGGAGGGGACACTGAAGCTTTCTTT. This sequence joins TRBV27 and TRBJ1-1; 7 bases match TRBD1. Losses at the gene ends were 6 bases for V and 3 bases for J; bases not matched to a gene: 10. CDR1 MNHEY and CDR2 SMNVEV come from the germline V gene (reference sequence). CDR3 length: 15 amino acids.

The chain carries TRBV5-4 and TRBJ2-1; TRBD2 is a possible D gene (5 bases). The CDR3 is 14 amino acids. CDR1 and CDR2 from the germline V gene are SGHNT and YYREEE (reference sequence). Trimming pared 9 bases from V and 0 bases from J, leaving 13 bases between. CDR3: CATLDSTSYNEQFF. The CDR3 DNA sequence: TGTGCCACGCTGGACTCTACCTCCTACAATGAGCAGTTCTTC.

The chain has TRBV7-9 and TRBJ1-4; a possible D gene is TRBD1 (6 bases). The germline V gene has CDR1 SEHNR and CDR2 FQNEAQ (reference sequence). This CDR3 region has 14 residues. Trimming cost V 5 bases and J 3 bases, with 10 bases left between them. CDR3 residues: CASSTGWSNEKLFF. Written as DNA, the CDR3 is TGTGCCAGCAGCACAGGGTGGTCTAATGAAAAACTGTTTTTT.

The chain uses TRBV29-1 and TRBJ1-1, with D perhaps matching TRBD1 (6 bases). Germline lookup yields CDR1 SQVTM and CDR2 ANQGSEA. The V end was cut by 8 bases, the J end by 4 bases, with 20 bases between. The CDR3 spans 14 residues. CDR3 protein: CSSGGGRLSTEAFF. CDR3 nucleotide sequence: TGCAGCTCTGGGGGGGGGCGGCTATCCACTGAAGCTTTCTTT.

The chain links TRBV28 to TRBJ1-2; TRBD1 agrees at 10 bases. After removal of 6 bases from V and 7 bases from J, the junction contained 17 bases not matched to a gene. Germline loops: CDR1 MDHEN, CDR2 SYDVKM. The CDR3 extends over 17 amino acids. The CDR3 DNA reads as TGTGCCAGCAGACCACCGGGACAGGGGTACATCGTAGGTGGCTACACCTTC. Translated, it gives CASRPPGQGYIVGGYTF.

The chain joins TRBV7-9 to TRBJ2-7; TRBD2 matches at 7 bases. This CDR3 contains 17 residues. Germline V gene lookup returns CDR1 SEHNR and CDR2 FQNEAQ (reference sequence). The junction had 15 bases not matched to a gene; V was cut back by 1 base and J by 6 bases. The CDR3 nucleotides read TGTGCCAGCAGCTTAGTAGGAGCGGGGACCACGGTTACCGAGCAGTACTTC. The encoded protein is CASSLVGAGTTVTEQYF.

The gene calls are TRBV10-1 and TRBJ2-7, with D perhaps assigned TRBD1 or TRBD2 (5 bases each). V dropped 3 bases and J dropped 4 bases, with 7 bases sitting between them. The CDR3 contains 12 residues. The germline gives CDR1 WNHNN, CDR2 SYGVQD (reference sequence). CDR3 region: CASSDWGYEQYF. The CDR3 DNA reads TGCGCCAGCAGTGATTGGGGGTACGAGCAGTACTTC.

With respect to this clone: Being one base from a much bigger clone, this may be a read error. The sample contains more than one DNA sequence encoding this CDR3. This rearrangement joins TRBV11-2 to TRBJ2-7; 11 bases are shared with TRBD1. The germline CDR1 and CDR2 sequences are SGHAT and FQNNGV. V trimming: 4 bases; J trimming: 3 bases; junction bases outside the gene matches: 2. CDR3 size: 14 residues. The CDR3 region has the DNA TGTGCCAGCAGCTCCGGGACAGGGGGCTACGAGCAGTACTTC. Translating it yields CASSSGTGGYEQYF.

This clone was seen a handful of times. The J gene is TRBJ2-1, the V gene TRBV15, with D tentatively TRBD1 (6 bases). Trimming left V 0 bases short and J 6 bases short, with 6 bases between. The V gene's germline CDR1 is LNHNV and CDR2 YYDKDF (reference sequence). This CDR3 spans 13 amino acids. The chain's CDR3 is CATSREGGNEQFF. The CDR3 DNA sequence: TGTGCCACCAGCAGAGAAGGGGGCAATGAGCAGTTCTTC.